This TCR beta chain was captured in a study of blood T cell repertoires in COVID-19. The CDR3 covers 15 residues. V lost 0 bases to trimming and J lost 1 base; unmatched junction nucleotides: 3. CDR1 and CDR2 (germline): SGHRS, YFSETQ. Original handling: Amplifying reference gene primers gave estimates of nucleated cell counts. Profiled with immunoSEQ multiplex PCR; TCRdb holds only in-frame clones, not every one. The DNA was the basis for D and trimming; V, J and clone size are from that table. The table has approximately 200,000 clones, around 80% seen once. Sequencing was performed on peripheral blood. The V gene is TRBV5-1, the J gene TRBJ1-1; TRBD1 matches 7 bases. The sequence came from a woman over 75 with COVID-19, enrolled during active disease. The CDR3 DNA sequence: TGCGCCAGCAGCTTGGTTGGACAGGAGAACACTGAAGCTTTCTTT. Translating gives CASSLVGQENTEAFF.